What follows are 23 T cell receptor beta chains derived from one specimen sequenced in a study of cytomegalovirus exposure and HLA in healthy donors. 60 Vbeta and 13 Jbeta primers were used in PCR. The table came from immunoSEQ multiplex PCR; TCRdb's copy has only in-frame clones and leaves some out. The data hold 110,000 to 150,000 clones, with around 80% observed a single time. The sequenced sample was PBMCs. These receptors were taken from a woman aged 55-70 years in good health and CMV-seropositive.

This chain links TRBV27 with TRBJ2-2, with TRBD1 matching over 7 bases. J gave up 5 bases and V 5 bases, and 2 bases lay outside the gene matches. CDR1 and CDR2 from the germline V gene are MNHEY and SMNVEV (reference sequence). The CDR3 is 13 residues long. CDR3: CASSPTGTGELFF. CDR3 coding DNA: TGTGCCAGCAGTCCGACAGGGACCGGGGAGCTGTTTTTT.

The V and J genes are TRBV4-1 and TRBJ1-2; 9 bases agree with TRBD1. V was pared by 3 bases and J by 8 bases, with 10 bases of the junction left unmatched. This CDR3 is 15 amino acids long. CDR1 and CDR2 from the germline V gene are MGHRA and YSYEKL. The CDR3 protein is CASSHQQGATRGYTF. The CDR3 DNA follows: TGCGCCAGCAGCCACCAACAGGGGGCAACGAGAGGCTACACCTTC.

This chain connects TRBV5-4 to TRBJ2-7, with 14 bases aligning to TRBD2. After removal of 0 bases from V and 2 bases from J, the junction contained 13 bases not matched to a gene. Germline CDR1 reads SGHNT; CDR2 reads YYREEE (reference sequence). This CDR3 has 20 residues. The CDR3 reads CASSLASKKGLAGVAYEQYF. For the CDR3, the DNA is TGTGCCAGCAGCTTGGCCAGTAAAAAGGGACTAGCGGGAGTGGCCTACGAGCAGTACTTC.

J is TRBJ2-3 and V is TRBV30, with a tentative D call TRBD1 (5 bases). V was trimmed by 1 base and J by 0 bases, leaving 11 bases between them. The CDR3 length is 15 residues. Germline values: CDR1 GTSNPN, CDR2 SVGIG (reference sequence). The CDR3 protein is CAWSATAPSTDTQYF. Here the CDR3 DNA reads TGTGCCTGGAGTGCGACAGCGCCAAGCACAGATACGCAGTATTTT.

This clone appeared a few times. The rearrangement uses TRBV6-1 and TRBJ2-7, with 11 bases lining up with TRBD2. This CDR3 is built from 18 residues. CDR1 MNHNS and CDR2 SASEGT come from the germline V gene. Trimming took 4 bases from V and 2 from J; bases not matched to a gene: 13. CDR3 in DNA: TGTGCCAGCAGTGCCGTACTAGCGGGGGATCCCCTTCCCTACGAGCAGTACTTC. Its protein is CASSAVLAGDPLPYEQYF.

The rearrangement uses TRBV10-3 and TRBJ2-7; D might be TRBD1 (5 bases). Deletions cut 11 bases from V and 5 bases from J, with 16 bases between. In germline, CDR1 is ENHRY, CDR2 SYGVKD. The CDR3 is 12 amino acids. CDR3 bases: TGTGCCTCAAACGATCAGGGCAACGAGCAGTACTTC. Translated: CASNDQGNEQYF.

The chain recombines TRBV5-1 with TRBJ2-7; 9 nucleotides match TRBD2. CDR3 length equals 15 residues. Germline V gives CDR1 SGHRS, CDR2 YFSETQ. V dropped 1 base and J dropped 0; count of bases not matched to a gene: 2. CDR3: CASSLFSGSSYEQYF. The CDR3 bases are TGCGCCAGCAGCTTGTTTAGCGGGAGCTCCTACGAGCAGTACTTC.

The rearrangement uses TRBV30 and TRBJ1-2; D remains unclear. V shed 5 bases and J shed 0 bases, with 13 bases lying between them. This CDR3 has 14 amino acids. Germline V gene data show CDR1 as GTSNPN and CDR2 as SVGIG (reference sequence). The CDR3 nucleotides are TGTGCCTGGGGTTCGCACGGGGCTAACTATGGCTACACCTTC. It specifies CAWGSHGANYGYTF.

The rearrangement links TRBV9 to TRBJ2-1, with 8 bases matching TRBD2. Trimming took 0 bases from V and 5 from J; bases not matched to a gene: 4. Germline V lookup: CDR1 SGDLS, CDR2 YYNGEE. The CDR3 spans 15 residues. DNA of the CDR3: TGTGCCAGCAGCGTAGGAGCGGGAGAAAACAATGAGCAGTTCTTC. Encoded protein: CASSVGAGENNEQFF.

J is TRBJ2-5 and V is TRBV27; 13 nucleotides agree with TRBD2. The germline V gene encodes CDR1 MNHEY and CDR2 SMNVEV (reference sequence). The CDR3 sequence is 16 residues long. After removal of 4 bases from V and 3 bases from J, the junction contained 5 bases not matched to a gene. The CDR3 nucleotides are TGTGCCAGCAGTTCACTAGCGGGAGGGCCGGAAGAGACCCAGTACTTC. Protein: CASSSLAGGPEETQYF.

The V and J genes are TRBV5-1 and TRBJ2-7, with 8 nucleotides matching TRBD2. CDR3 length: 15 amino acids. Germline lookup yields CDR1 SGHRS and CDR2 YFSETQ. V lost 3 bases and J lost 2; bases outside the gene matches: 7. The CDR3 DNA reads as TGCGCCAGCAGCTCGGACTTAGCGGGAACCTACGAGCAGTACTTC. This codes for CASSSDLAGTYEQYF.

This clone was seen more than once but under ten times. The V gene is TRBV4-3, the J gene TRBJ2-1; TRBD2 aligns across 8 bases. The CDR3 contains 13 residues. CDR1 is LGHNA and CDR2 is YSLEER in the germline V gene. The V gene end was trimmed by 1 base and the J gene end by 10 bases; junction bases not matched to a gene: 3. CDR3: CASSQGASGEQFF. The CDR3 DNA reads TGCGCCAGCAGCCAAGGGGCTAGCGGGGAGCAGTTCTTC.

This clone was recorded a few times. The chain couples TRBV19 to TRBJ2-3; TRBD1 might be the D (6 bases). There are 14 residues in the CDR3. V was pared by 10 bases and J by 2 bases, with 16 bases between. CDR1 LNHDA and CDR2 SQIVND come from the germline V gene (reference sequence). CDR3 residues: CATQGLGATDTQYF. DNA of the CDR3: TGTGCCACCCAAGGACTGGGGGCCACAGATACGCAGTATTTT.

For the CDR3, the DNA is TGTGCCAGCTCCCCTTACGGACAGGGGCAATGGGAGCTGTTTTTT. This encodes CASSPYGQGQWELFF. The rearrangement joins TRBV7-3 to TRBJ2-2; TRBD1 agrees at 9 bases. After removal of 8 bases from V and 9 bases from J, the junction contained 13 bases not matched to a gene. The CDR3 extends over 15 amino acids. Looked up from germline, CDR1 is SGHTA and CDR2 is FQGTGA.

The chain couples TRBV11-3 to TRBJ2-7, with D hard to call. V was trimmed by 0 bases and J by 4 bases, leaving 7 bases between them. Germline lookup yields CDR1 SGHNT and CDR2 YENEEA. CDR3 size: 13 residues. CDR3 protein: CASSLEGSYEQYF. The CDR3 DNA reads TGTGCCAGCAGCTTAGAGGGCAGTTACGAGCAGTACTTC. The whole variable domain, filled in from reference TRBV11-3 and TRBJ2-7, reads EAGVVQSPRYKIIEKKQPVAFWCNPISGHNTLYWYLQNLGQGPELLIRYENEEAVDDSQLPKDRFSAERLKGVDSTLKIQPAELGDSAVYLCASSLEGSYEQYFGPGTRLTVT.

The chain combines TRBV18 with TRBJ1-3; D unclear. Germline CDR1 reads KGHSH; CDR2 reads LQKENI. Trimming shortened V by 4 bases and J by 3 bases, and 10 bases separated the two germline ends. This CDR3 contains 14 residues. The CDR3: CASSQERGGNTIYF. The CDR3 DNA follows: TGTGCCAGCTCACAAGAACGGGGTGGAAACACCATATATTTT.

The rearrangement joins TRBV7-2 to TRBJ1-5, with 7 bases identical to TRBD1. The J segment lost 7 bases and the V segment lost 1 base, leaving 10 bases of the junction unmatched. The CDR3 totals 16 residues. Germline lookup yields CDR1 SGHTA and CDR2 FQGNSA. CDR3 nucleotide sequence: TGTGCCAGCAGCTTAGGGGTTGACAGGGAGCAGCAGCCCCAGCATTTT. It yields the protein CASSLGVDREQQPQHF.

V is TRBV6-5 and J is TRBJ2-7; 9 nucleotides agree with TRBD2. Unmatched junction bases numbered 10, after V lost 6 bases and J lost 7 bases. Per the germline V gene, CDR1 is MNHEY and CDR2 is SVGAGI. CDR3 size: 14 residues. CDR3 in amino acids: CASSEVSGRVEQYF. The CDR3 DNA reads TGTGCCAGCAGCGAAGTTAGCGGGAGAGTAGAGCAGTACTTC.

J is TRBJ2-7 and V is TRBV15; 11 bases align to TRBD2. J gave up 7 bases and V 3 bases, and 17 bases lay outside the gene matches. The CDR3 is 18 amino acids. Per germline, CDR1 LNHNV and CDR2 YYDKDF (reference sequence). For the CDR3, the DNA is TGTGCCACCAGCAGGAAGCTAGCGGGAGGCTTTCCTTCGCGGGAGCAGTACTTC. Protein: CATSRKLAGGFPSREQYF. Using reference TRBV15 and TRBJ2-7 for the parts outside the CDR3, the full variable domain is DAMVIQNPRYQVTQFGKPVTLSCSQTLNHNVMYWYQQKSSQAPKLLFHYYDKDFNNEADTPDNFQSRRPNTSFCFLDIRSPGLGDTAMYLCATSRKLAGGFPSREQYFGPGTRLTVT.

This chain joins TRBV2 and TRBJ2-7, with a possible D match to TRBD2 (5 bases). The CDR3 runs to 14 residues. V was trimmed by 8 bases and J by 0 bases, leaving 14 bases between them. The germline V gene has CDR1 SNHLY and CDR2 FYNNEI. CDR3 coding DNA: TGTGCCAGCCGTTTTGAAGGGAGCTCCTACGAGCAGTACTTC. The encoded protein is CASRFEGSSYEQYF. The full variable domain, with the rest looked up from reference TRBV2 and TRBJ2-7, is EPEVTQTPSHQVTQMGQEVILRCVPISNHLYFYWYRQILGQKVEFLVSFYNNEISEKSEIFDDQFSVERPDGSNFTLKIRSTKLEDSAMYFCASRFEGSSYEQYFGPGTRLTVT.

The chain couples TRBV11-1 to TRBJ2-2; no reliable D call. The V end lost 5 bases, the J end lost 1 base, and 8 bases lay between the germline ends. Germline CDR1 reads SGHAT; CDR2 reads FQDESV (reference sequence). The CDR3 runs 14 residues. The CDR3 coding sequence is TGTGCCAGCAGCGCCCGACTGAACACCGGGGAGCTGTTTTTT. This codes for CASSARLNTGELFF.

This clone was counted once. The chain couples TRBV2 to TRBJ2-1; 8 bases line up with TRBD2. With 2 bases clipped from V and 2 bases from J, the junction kept 2 bases outside the gene matches. This CDR3 comprises 15 residues. CDR1 is SNHLY and CDR2 is FYNNEI in the germline V gene. In nucleotides, the CDR3 is TGTGCCAGCAGTGAAAACGGGAGGGCCTACAATGAGCAGTTCTTC. It translates to CASSENGRAYNEQFF.

The J gene is TRBJ2-7, the V gene TRBV5-6, with 7 bases fitting TRBD1. Germline CDR1 is SGHDT and CDR2 is YYEEEE. V dropped 3 bases and J dropped 6; count of bases not matched to a gene: 9. The CDR3 spans 14 residues. Written as DNA, the CDR3 is TGTGCCAGCAGCTGGCCGGGACAGACGCCCGAGCAGTACTTC. This sequence encodes CASSWPGQTPEQYF.